A selection of T cell receptor beta chains follows, all from one sample in a study of graft-versus-host responses after intestinal transplantation. The repertoire was sequenced with immunoSEQ multiplex PCR; TCRdb's copy has only in-frame clones and lacks some. The sample holds about 6,400 clones, about four fifths seen once. The specimen was ileum tissue, collected 300 to 320 days after intestinal transplant. Source of these receptors: a human patient who received an intestinal transplant, so some T cells may come from the graft donor. The CDR3 runs from the conserved cysteine through the conserved F or W. The D gene is left open where the match is weak. The listing skips clone size in some rows; elsewhere it reads once, few, many or a size class.

CDR3aa: CASSLFGGQAFF; CDR3nt: TGTGCCAGCAGCTTGTTCGGGGGGCAAGCTTTCTTT; v_gene: TRBV5-4; abundance: -; j_gene: TRBJ1-1; d_gene: -
CDR3aa: CASSPWTGRLHEQYF; CDR3nt: TGTGCCAGCAGTCCCTGGACGGGGCGTCTCCACGAGCAGTACTTC; v_gene: TRBV28; abundance: -; j_gene: TRBJ2-7; d_gene: -
CDR3aa: CASSLDVLAGGAAEETQYF; CDR3nt: TGTGCCAGCAGCTTAGACGTCCTAGCGGGAGGTGCGGCCGAAGAGACCCAGTACTTC; v_gene: TRBV11-2; abundance: -; j_gene: TRBJ2-5; d_gene: TRBD2
CDR3aa: CASRKGQENSPLHF; CDR3nt: TGTGCCAGCAGAAAGGGACAGGAAAATTCACCCCTCCACTTT; v_gene: TRBV6-6; abundance: few; j_gene: TRBJ1-6; d_gene: TRBD1
CDR3aa: CASTRTGRADTQYF; CDR3nt: TGTGCCAGCACCCGGACAGGGCGCGCAGATACGCAGTATTTT; v_gene: TRBV27; abundance: -; j_gene: TRBJ2-3; d_gene: TRBD1
CDR3aa: CASSLGGIGELFF; CDR3nt: TGTGCCAGCAGCTTAGGAGGGATCGGGGAGCTGTTTTTT; v_gene: TRBV11-2; abundance: -; j_gene: TRBJ2-2; d_gene: -
CDR3aa: CAISRGPGLAKNIQYF; CDR3nt: TGTGCCATCAGTCGGGGCCCGGGGTTAGCCAAAAACATTCAGTACTTC; v_gene: TRBV10-3; abundance: -; j_gene: TRBJ2-4; d_gene: -
CDR3aa: CASSYSGRARNEQFF; CDR3nt: TGTGCCAGCAGTTATAGCGGGAGGGCCAGAAATGAGCAGTTCTTC; v_gene: TRBV6-5; abundance: -; j_gene: TRBJ2-1; d_gene: TRBD2
CDR3aa: CASSKSVQAESSYNEQFF; CDR3nt: TGTGCCAGCAGCAAAAGCGTTCAAGCGGAGAGCTCCTACAATGAGCAGTTCTTC; v_gene: TRBV21-1; abundance: -; j_gene: TRBJ2-1; d_gene: -
CDR3aa: CASRPTPGGHLEAFF; CDR3nt: TGTGCCAGCAGACCCACGCCCGGAGGACACCTAGAAGCTTTCTTT; v_gene: TRBV6-5; abundance: -; j_gene: TRBJ1-1; d_gene: -
CDR3aa: CASSQDAIGTQTYEQYF; CDR3nt: TGCGCCAGCAGCCAAGACGCCATTGGGACTCAGACCTACGAGCAGTACTTC; v_gene: TRBV4-3; abundance: -; j_gene: TRBJ2-7; d_gene: -
CDR3aa: CASSLYSGQSIYGYTF; CDR3nt: TGTGCCAGCAGCTTATACTCGGGACAGTCCATCTATGGCTACACCTTC; v_gene: TRBV7-9; abundance: -; j_gene: TRBJ1-2; d_gene: TRBD1
CDR3aa: CARSLGGRPYNEQFF; CDR3nt: TGTGCCAGAAGCTTGGGAGGGAGACCCTACAATGAGCAGTTCTTC; v_gene: TRBV5-3; abundance: once; j_gene: TRBJ2-1; d_gene: -
CDR3aa: CASSLAAGNTIYF; CDR3nt: TGTGCCAGCAGCTTGGCAGCTGGAAACACCATATATTTT; v_gene: TRBV5-4; abundance: -; j_gene: TRBJ1-3; d_gene: -
CDR3aa: CASSPRTGLSSYEQYF; CDR3nt: TGTGCCAGCAGCCCCCGGACAGGTTTGAGCTCCTACGAGCAGTACTTC; v_gene: TRBV9; abundance: once; j_gene: TRBJ2-7; d_gene: TRBD1
CDR3aa: CASSWDDPEAGANVLTF; CDR3nt: TGTGCCAGCAGCTGGGACGATCCCGAGGCCGGGGCCAACGTCCTGACTTTC; v_gene: TRBV5-4; abundance: -; j_gene: TRBJ2-6; d_gene: -
CDR3aa: CASSPEVFYGYTF; CDR3nt: TGTGCCAGCTCACCAGAGGTTTTTTATGGCTACACCTTC; v_gene: TRBV18; abundance: -; j_gene: TRBJ1-2; d_gene: -
CDR3aa: CASSERLAGGLSSYEQYF; CDR3nt: TGTGCCAGCAGTGAGCGACTAGCGGGAGGACTCTCTTCCTACGAGCAGTACTTC; v_gene: TRBV2; abundance: -; j_gene: TRBJ2-7; d_gene: TRBD2